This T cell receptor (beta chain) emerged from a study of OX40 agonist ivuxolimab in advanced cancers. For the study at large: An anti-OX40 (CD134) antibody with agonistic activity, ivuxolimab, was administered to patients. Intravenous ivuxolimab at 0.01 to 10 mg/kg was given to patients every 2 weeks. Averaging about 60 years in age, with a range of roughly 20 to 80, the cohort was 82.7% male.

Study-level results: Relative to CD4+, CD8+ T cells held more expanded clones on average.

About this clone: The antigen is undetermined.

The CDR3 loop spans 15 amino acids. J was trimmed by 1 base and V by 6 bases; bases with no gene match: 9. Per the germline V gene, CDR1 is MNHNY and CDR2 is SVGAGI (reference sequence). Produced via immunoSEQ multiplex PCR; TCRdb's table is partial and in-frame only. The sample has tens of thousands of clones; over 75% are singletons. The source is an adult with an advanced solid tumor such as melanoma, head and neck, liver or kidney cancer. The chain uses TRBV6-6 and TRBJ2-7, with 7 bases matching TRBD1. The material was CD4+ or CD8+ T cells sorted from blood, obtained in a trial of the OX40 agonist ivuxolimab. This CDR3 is CASRRQGTSSYEQYF. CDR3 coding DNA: TGTGCCAGCAGGCGACAGGGAACTAGTTCCTACGAGCAGTACTTC.